These 7 T cell receptor beta chains came from one sample sequenced in a study of T cell repertoires and HLA-DP antigens. Measured with immunoSEQ multiplex PCR; TCRdb has only the in-frame clones, and not every one. The sample has about 73,000 clones, 80% seen once; the top ten hold approximately 1.4%. No cognate antigen is known for these TCRs. The sequenced sample consisted of CD4+ T cells from PBMCs. Every receptor here comes from a man between 60 and 75 years old in good health and CMV-seronegative.

This clone was counted a few times. This chain uses TRBV19 with TRBJ1-1; D remains ambiguous. CDR1 is LNHDA and CDR2 is SQIVND in the germline V gene (reference sequence). Deletions cut 6 bases from V and 0 bases from J, with 11 bases between. The CDR3 extends over 14 amino acids. The CDR3 coding sequence is TGTGCCAGTAGCCTACAGCGCCTGAACACTGAAGCTTTCTTT. It codes for CASSLQRLNTEAFF.

Worth noting for this clone: At one of its ends the junction is not consistent with the germline gene, which may arise from a read error. V and J are TRBV11-2 and TRBJ2-1; 7 positions match TRBD1. Germline lookup yields CDR1 SGHAT and CDR2 FQNNGV. The length of the CDR3 is 16 residues. The CDR3 sequence: CASSSQGVWSYNEQLF. The CDR3, as DNA: TGTGCCAGCAGCTCGCAGGGGGTCTGGTCCTACAATGAGCAGCTCTTC.

CDR3 region: CASSVSRTGAPDTQYF. DNA for the CDR3: TGTGCCAGCAGCGTATCCCGGACAGGGGCGCCGGATACGCAGTATTTT. The J gene is TRBJ2-3, the V gene TRBV9; 9 bases are shared with TRBD1. From germline, CDR1 is SGDLS and CDR2 YYNGEE. The CDR3 totals 16 residues. Trimming took 1 base from V and 6 from J; bases not matched to a gene: 9.

The gene calls are TRBV19 and TRBJ2-7; TRBD1 matches at 9 bases. After removal of 5 bases from V and 11 bases from J, the junction contained 7 bases not matched to a gene. CDR3 length equals 12 residues. Looked up from germline, CDR1 is LNHDA and CDR2 is SQIVND (reference sequence). DNA for the CDR3: TGTGCCAGTAGTCCAAGGGACAGGGCTGAGTACTTC. Translation gives CASSPRDRAEYF.

This chain links TRBV7-2 with TRBJ2-1; TRBD1 is a possible D gene (6 bases). The CDR3 sequence is 13 residues long. Germline assignment: CDR1 SGHTA and CDR2 FQGNSA. V lost 4 bases and J 5 bases, leaving 9 bases between the germline ends. The CDR3 here is CASSYHRDNEQFF. CDR3 nucleotide sequence: TGTGCCAGCAGCTATCACAGGGACAATGAGCAGTTCTTC.

The V and J genes are TRBV30 and TRBJ1-4, with D tentatively TRBD1 (5 bases). The CDR3 consists of 13 residues. V dropped 2 bases and J dropped 8 bases, with 12 bases sitting between them. CDR1 is GTSNPN and CDR2 is SVGIG in the germline V gene (reference sequence). The CDR3 loop is CAWSSGHGEKLFF. The CDR3 DNA follows: TGTGCCTGGAGTAGCGGACATGGCGAAAAACTGTTTTTT.

J is TRBJ1-1 and V is TRBV18; D gene ambiguous. The V end was cut by 6 bases, the J end by 3 bases, with 8 bases between. CDR1 KGHSH and CDR2 LQKENI come from the germline V gene. CDR3 length: 12 residues. The CDR3 is CASSELYTEAFF. The CDR3 bases are TGTGCCAGCTCGGAGCTTTACACTGAAGCTTTCTTT.